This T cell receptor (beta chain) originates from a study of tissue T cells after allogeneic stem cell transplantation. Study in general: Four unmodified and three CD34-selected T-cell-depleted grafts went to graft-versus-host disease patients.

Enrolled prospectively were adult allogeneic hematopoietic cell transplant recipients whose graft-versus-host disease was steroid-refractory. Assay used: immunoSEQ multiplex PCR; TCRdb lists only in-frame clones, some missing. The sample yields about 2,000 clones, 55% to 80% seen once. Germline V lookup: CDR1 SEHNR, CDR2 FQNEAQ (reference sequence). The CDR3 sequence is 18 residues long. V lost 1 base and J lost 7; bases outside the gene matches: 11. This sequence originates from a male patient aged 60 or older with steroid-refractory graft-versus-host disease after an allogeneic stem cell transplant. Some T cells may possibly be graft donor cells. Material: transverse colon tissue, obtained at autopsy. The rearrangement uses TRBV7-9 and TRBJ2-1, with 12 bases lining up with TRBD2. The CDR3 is CASSLVRLAGGHLNEQFF. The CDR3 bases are TGTGCCAGCAGCTTAGTTCGGCTAGCGGGGGGGCATTTGAATGAGCAGTTCTTC.